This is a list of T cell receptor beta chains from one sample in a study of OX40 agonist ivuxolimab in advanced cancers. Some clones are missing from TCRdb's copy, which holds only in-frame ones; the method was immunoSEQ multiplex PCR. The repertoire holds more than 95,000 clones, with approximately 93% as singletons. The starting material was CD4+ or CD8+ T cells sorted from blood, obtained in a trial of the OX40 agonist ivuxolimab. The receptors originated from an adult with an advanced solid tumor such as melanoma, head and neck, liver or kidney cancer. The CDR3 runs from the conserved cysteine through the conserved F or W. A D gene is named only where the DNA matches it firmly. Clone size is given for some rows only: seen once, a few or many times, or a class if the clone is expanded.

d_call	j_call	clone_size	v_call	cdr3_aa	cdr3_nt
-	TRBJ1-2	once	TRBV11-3	CASSLSQGLAGYTF	TGTGCCAGCAGCTTGAGTCAGGGACTAGCTGGCTACACCTTC
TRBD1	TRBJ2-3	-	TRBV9	CASSAAPGTGGTDTQYF	TGTGCCAGCAGCGCCGCGCCGGGGACAGGGGGCACAGATACGCAGTATTTT
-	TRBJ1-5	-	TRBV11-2	CASSLAQNSNQPQHF	TGTGCCAGCAGCTTAGCACAAAATAGCAATCAGCCCCAGCATTTT
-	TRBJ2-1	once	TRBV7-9	CASTTRGTGSNEQFF	TGTGCCAGCACCACGCGGGGAACAGGGAGTAATGAGCAGTTCTTC
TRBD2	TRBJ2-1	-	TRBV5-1	CASSPGLAGGPGYEQFF	TGCGCCAGCAGCCCGGGACTAGCGGGAGGGCCAGGCTATGAGCAGTTCTTC
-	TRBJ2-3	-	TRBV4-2	CASSQTYAGPTDTQYF	TGTGCCAGCAGCCAGACCTACGCAGGCCCCACAGATACGCAGTATTTT
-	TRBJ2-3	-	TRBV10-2	CASSDWGFGADTQYF	TGCGCCAGCAGTGACTGGGGGTTCGGGGCAGATACGCAGTATTTT
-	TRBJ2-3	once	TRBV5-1	CASSPGGAGTTDTQYF	TGCGCCAGCAGCCCTGGGGGGGCAGGGACGACAGATACGCAGTATTTT
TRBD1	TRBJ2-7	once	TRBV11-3	CASSLRTGTHYEQYF	TGTGCCAGCAGCCTCCGGACAGGTACGCACTACGAGCAGTACTTC
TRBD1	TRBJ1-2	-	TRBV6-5	CASSYRAGGFGYTF	TGTGCCAGCAGTTACAGGGCAGGGGGCTTTGGCTACACCTTC
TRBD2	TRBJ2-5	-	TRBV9	CASSATPSGGARETQYF	TGTGCCAGCAGCGCCACTCCTAGCGGGGGGGCGAGAGAGACCCAGTACTTC
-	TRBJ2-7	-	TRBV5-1	CASSLYRGLSYEQYF	TGCGCCAGCAGCTTGTACCGGGGTTTATCCTACGAGCAGTACTTC
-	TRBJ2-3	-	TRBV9	CASRRTVTDTQYF	TGTGCCAGCAGGCGGACAGTCACAGATACGCAGTATTTT
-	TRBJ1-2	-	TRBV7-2	CASTTVEKTGGYTF	TGTGCCAGCACCACGGTGGAGAAAACGGGCGGCTACACCTTC
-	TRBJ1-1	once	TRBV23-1	CASSQTPPLRNTEAFF	TGCGCCAGCAGTCAAACCCCCCCTCTGAGGAACACTGAAGCTTTCTTT
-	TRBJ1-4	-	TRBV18	CASSPRTVGPNEKLFF	TGTGCCAGCTCACCAAGGACCGTCGGGCCAAATGAAAAACTGTTTTTT
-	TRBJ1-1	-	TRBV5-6	CASSSTPSPMNTEAFF	TGTGCCAGCAGCTCGACACCATCCCCCATGAACACTGAAGCTTTCTTT
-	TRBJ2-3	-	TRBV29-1	CSVEERSTDTQYF	TGCAGCGTTGAGGAAAGGAGCACAGATACGCAGTATTTT
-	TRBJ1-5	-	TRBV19	CASSMQAQPQHF	TGTGCCAGTAGTATGCAGGCCCAGCCCCAGCATTTT